Listed below are T cell receptor beta chains from one sample, sequenced in a study of T cell repertoires in cytomegalovirus infection. Antigens for these TCRs are unknown. In TCRdb, the reads were re-called with MiXCR into one record per CDR3 protein. Here the sample spans nearly 700,000 distinct CDR3 sequences, around a third being singletons. The sequences come from cultured PBMCs, collected from culture after CMV antigen stimulation. These receptors were obtained from a human donor in good health (CMV status not recorded). Some clones in this sample may be carry-over from other donors' samples. Each CDR3 is given with its conserved first and last residue. A D gene is named only where the DNA matches it firmly. Clone sizes are given selectively: once, few, many, or a class where the clone is expanded.

j_call v_call clone_size d_call cdr3_aa cdr3_nt
TRBJ2-1 TRBV4-1 - - CASSQPSHLRWYNEQFF TGCGCCAGCAGCCAACCAAGCCACCTCCGGTGGTACAATGAGCAGTTCTTC
TRBJ2-5 TRBV10-2 few - CASRGGRRGETQYF TGCGCCAGCAGGGGGGGCAGGAGGGGAGAGACCCAGTACTTC
TRBJ2-2 TRBV19 - - CASSIGQASNTGELFF TGTGCCAGTAGTATAGGACAGGCCTCGAACACCGGGGAGCTGTTTTTT
TRBJ2-7 TRBV18 - TRBD1 CASSLGTGAVVYEQYF TGTGCCAGCTCACTTGGGACAGGGGCGGTCGTCTACGAGCAGTACTTC
TRBJ2-5 TRBV6-5 - - CASSGTPAATQYF TGTGCCAGCAGCGGGACACCGGCGGCCACCCAGTACTTC
TRBJ1-6 TRBV19 - - CASSTWTSLAVGSPLHF TGTGCCAGTAGTACCTGGACCTCTCTCGCGGTAGGTTCACCCCTCCACTTT
TRBJ2-3 TRBV20-1 - - CSANLGDTQYF TGCAGTGCCAACCTAGGGGATACGCAGTATTTT
TRBJ2-1 TRBV11-3 - - CASSSLPRTEQFF TGTGCCAGCAGCTCTCTCCCCAGGACAGAGCAGTTCTTC
TRBJ1-5 TRBV7-9 few - CASSLLGGTLIPRDQPQHF TGTGCCAGCAGCTTATTAGGGGGGACCCTCATCCCAAGAGATCAGCCCCAGCATTTT
TRBJ2-5 TRBV11-2 - TRBD1 CASSSGGQGAFETQYF TGTGCCAGCAGCTCCGGAGGGCAGGGGGCTTTCGAGACCCAGTACTTC
TRBJ1-6 TRBV12-3/TRBV12-4 - - CASSLPTRSRSPLHF TGTGCCAGCAGTTTACCGACTCGGAGCCGTTCACCCCTCCACTTT
TRBJ2-5 TRBV7-2 - - CASSLMIGETQYF TGTGCCAGCAGCTTAATGATCGGGGAGACCCAGTACTTC
TRBJ1-1 TRBV7-8 - - CASSPGPEAFF TGTGCCAGCAGCCCGGGGCCTGAAGCTTTCTTT
TRBJ1-5 TRBV7-2 few - CASSPRDGNQPQHF TGTGCCAGCAGCCCGCGAGATGGCAATCAGCCCCAGCATTTT
TRBJ1-2 TRBV20-1 - - CSARDKVGGADSYGYTF TGCAGTGCTAGAGATAAAGTCGGGGGGGCAGACTCCTATGGCTACACCTTC
TRBJ1-6 TRBV29-1 - TRBD1 CSVAIGTGYNSPLHF TGCAGCGTCGCGATAGGGACAGGGTACAATTCACCCCTCCACTTT
TRBJ2-3 TRBV7-2 many - CASSLRGVSTDTQYF TGTGCCAGCAGCTTAAGGGGGGTGAGCACAGATACGCAGTATTTT
TRBJ2-1 TRBV15 - - CATSRGYSSYNEQFF TGTGCCACCAGCAGAGGTTACAGCTCCTACAATGAGCAGTTCTTC
TRBJ2-4 TRBV7-8 few TRBD1 CASSLRTNRGTQYF TGTGCCAGCAGCTTACGTACTAACAGGGGGACTCAGTACTTC
TRBJ1-4 TRBV4-1 - - CASSQFHRATNEKLFF TGCGCCAGCAGCCAGTTCCACAGGGCAACTAATGAAAAACTGTTTTTT
TRBJ1-5 TRBV20-1 - - CSASPRNQPQHF TGCAGTGCTAGTCCCAGGAATCAGCCCCAGCATTTT
TRBJ1-6 TRBV7-8 few - CASSRARNSPLHF TGTGCCAGCAGCCGGGCGAGGAATTCACCCCTCCACTTT
TRBJ1-2 TRBV7-2 - TRBD1 CASSPDRGLGYTF TGTGCCAGCAGCCCTGACAGGGGGCTTGGCTACACCTTC
TRBJ2-7 TRBV27 - TRBD1 CASSSRTGSSEQYF TGTGCCAGCAGTTCACGGACAGGGTCTAGTGAGCAGTACTTC
TRBJ2-3 TRBV20-1 - - CSASRLAEGGGTQYF TGCAGTGCTAGTAGGCTAGCGGAGGGGGGAGGGACGCAGTATTTT
TRBJ1-5 TRBV12-3/TRBV12-4 many - CASSLTRGQPQHF TGTGCCAGCAGCCTGACGAGAGGACAGCCCCAGCATTTT
TRBJ2-2 TRBV10-3 few - CAIKGPGTGELFF TGTGCCATCAAGGGCCCCGGGACCGGGGAGCTGTTTTTT
TRBJ2-5 TRBV27 few - CASSFIGAEETQYF TGTGCCAGCAGTTTCATAGGGGCAGAAGAGACCCAGTACTTC
TRBJ2-4 TRBV4-3 - TRBD1 CDSSQGDRVTKNIQYF TGCGACAGCAGCCAAGGGGACAGGGTGACCAAAAACATTCAGTACTTC
TRBJ2-1 TRBV4-1 few - CASSQVPIRGSYNEQFF TGCGCCAGCAGCCAAGTTCCGATCAGGGGCTCCTACAATGAGCAGTTCTTC
TRBJ1-1 TRBV6-6 few - CALRRQANTEAFF TGTGCCTTAAGAAGACAGGCGAACACTGAAGCTTTCTTT
TRBJ1-3 TRBV20-1 few - CSAGRGAGGNTIYF TGCAGTGCTGGCCGGGGGGCTGGGGGAAACACCATATATTTT
TRBJ1-2 TRBV5-1 - - CASTLSPGVLYGYTF TGCGCCAGCACCTTGTCCCCAGGGGTCTTATATGGCTACACCTTC
TRBJ2-5 TRBV4-3 few - CASSPGTYRQETQYF TGCGCCAGCAGCCCCGGGACTTATCGGCAAGAGACCCAGTACTTC
TRBJ2-2 TRBV7-8 few TRBD1 CASSRGQSTGELFF TGTGCCAGCAGCCGGGGACAGAGCACCGGGGAGCTGTTTTTT
TRBJ2-3 TRBV5-4 once - CASGASTDTQYF TGTGCCAGTGGGGCAAGCACAGATACGCAGTATTTT
TRBJ2-5 TRBV20-1 - - CSASNVRAGRVETQYF TGCAGTGCTAGTAACGTTAGGGCTGGGCGGGTAGAGACCCAGTACTTC
TRBJ2-7 TRBV6-8 - - CASTPGPHGEQYF TGTGCCAGCACCCCAGGCCCCCACGGCGAGCAGTACTTC
TRBJ2-1 TRBV25-1 few - CASSDFDRTSNEQFF TGTGCCAGCAGTGACTTTGACAGGACCTCCAATGAGCAGTTCTTC
TRBJ2-3 TRBV28 few - CASAGRFPRHTQYF TGTGCCAGCGCTGGGCGGTTTCCTAGGCATACGCAGTATTTT
TRBJ2-1 TRBV24-1 - TRBD2 CATSDSKGGRALDEQFF TGTGCCACCAGTGATTCGAAGGGCGGGAGGGCCTTGGATGAGCAGTTCTTC
TRBJ2-2 TRBV12-3/TRBV12-4 few - CASSFRTGIHTGELFF TGTGCCAGCAGTTTCCGCACAGGCATCCACACCGGGGAGCTGTTTTTT
TRBJ1-2 TRBV12-3/TRBV12-4 few - CASSFNRDGYTF TGTGCCAGCAGTTTCAACCGGGATGGCTACACCTTC
TRBJ2-2 TRBV15 few TRBD1 CATHRGDYTGELFF TGTGCCACCCACAGGGGAGACTACACCGGGGAGCTGTTTTTT